A single sample gave rise to the 5 T cell receptor beta chains below, sequenced in a study of T cells in Graves' hyperthyroidism and ophthalmopathy. Template material for amplifying TCR beta CDR3 regions consisted of RNA transcripts. In the first-round RT-PCR of the TCR CDR3, the HTBI primer set was used. A single record per CDR3 protein comes from TCRdb applying MiXCR to the multiplex PCR reads. The table shows some 490,000 distinct CDR3 sequences, with under 25% occurring only once. Material: blood. These receptors all come from a woman aged 65 to 85 with Graves' ophthalmopathy.

The chain has TRBV27 and TRBJ1-5, with TRBD1 as a possible D gene (5 bases). The germline gives CDR1 MNHEY, CDR2 SMNVEV (reference sequence). V gave up 6 bases and J gave up 0 bases, with 15 bases separating them. The CDR3 spans 16 residues. The CDR3 nucleotides are TGTGCCAGCAGACTCTTCGGGACCTATAGCAATCAGCCCCAGCATTTT. It codes for CASRLFGTYSNQPQHF.

The chain has TRBV6-1 and TRBJ1-1, with D tentatively TRBD1 (5 bases). Germline V gene lookup returns CDR1 MNHNS and CDR2 SASEGT. Deletions cut 0 bases from V and 1 base from J, with 9 bases between. The CDR3 contains 15 residues. This chain's CDR3 is CASSEAPGRNTEAFF. The CDR3 DNA sequence: TGTGCCAGCAGTGAAGCGCCAGGGCGGAACACTGAAGCTTTCTTT.

This clonotype has only a few counts. The chain carries TRBV10-3 and TRBJ1-5; D not resolved. The CDR3 spans 14 residues. From germline, CDR1 is ENHRY and CDR2 SYGVKD. With 3 bases removed from V and 13 bases from J, the gap between germline ends came to 19 bases. CDR3 loop: CAISDSKGWSAQHF. The CDR3 DNA sequence: TGTGCCATCAGTGATAGTAAGGGTTGGTCGGCTCAGCATTTT.

The CDR3 protein is CSAKRPGQGSGYTF. The CDR3 bases are TGCAGTGCCAAGAGACCGGGACAGGGGTCTGGCTACACCTTC. The chain couples TRBV20-1 to TRBJ1-2; 10 positions match TRBD1. V trimming: 6 bases; J trimming: 7 bases; junction bases outside the gene matches: 11. Germline V gene lookup returns CDR1 DFQATT and CDR2 SNEGSKA (reference sequence). The CDR3 has 14 residues.

V usage is TRBV5-1 and J usage is TRBJ2-7; 7 bases are shared with TRBD2. Looked up from germline, CDR1 is SGHRS and CDR2 is YFSETQ. The J segment lost 5 bases and the V segment lost 2 bases, leaving 4 bases of the junction unmatched. This CDR3 spans 13 amino acids. Here the CDR3 DNA reads TGCGCCAGCAGCTTCAAGGCGGGGGACGAGCAGTACTTC. Amino acid sequence: CASSFKAGDEQYF. Using reference TRBV5-1 and TRBJ2-7 for the parts outside the CDR3, the full variable domain is KAGVTQTPRYLIKTRGQQVTLSCSPISGHRSVSWYQQTPGQGLQFLFEYFSETQRNKGNFPGRFSGRQFSNSRSEMNVSTLELGDSALYLCASSFKAGDEQYFGPGTRLTVT.